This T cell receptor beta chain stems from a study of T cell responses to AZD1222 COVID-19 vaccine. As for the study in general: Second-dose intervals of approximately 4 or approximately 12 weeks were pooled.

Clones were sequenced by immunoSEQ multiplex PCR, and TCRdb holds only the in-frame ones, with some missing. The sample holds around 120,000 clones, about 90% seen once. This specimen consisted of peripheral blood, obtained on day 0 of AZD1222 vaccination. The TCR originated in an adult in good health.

Written as DNA, the CDR3 is TGTGCCAGCAGTCCAGACAGGGCAGATACGCAGTATTTT. As protein: CASSPDRADTQYF. The rearrangement links TRBV12-3 or TRBV12-4 to TRBJ2-3, with 7 nucleotides matching TRBD1. After removal of 5 bases from V and 4 bases from J, the junction contained 3 bases not matched to a gene. CDR3 length: 13 amino acids.